This TCR beta chain was identified during a study of tumor T cells in aggressive B-cell lymphoma (dated by TCRdb to about 2017). This clone was detected once. There is no known antigen for this receptor. No base qualities exist here, and no much larger clone lies one base off it. V and J are trimmed by 4 bases and 1 base, and the gene matches miss 6 bases of the junction. As encoded in the germline V gene, CDR1 is MNHEY while CDR2 is SVGAGI. The CDR3 measures 15 amino acids from cysteine to phenylalanine. The entry retains the CDR3 DNA only, 45 bases that are in frame from base 1. Library generation was performed with the immunoSEQ multiplex PCR assay. TCRdb's version of the immuneACCESS table is confined to in-frame rearrangements and falls short of the full clone set. An unresolved V gene accounts for under half of the shortfall where checked; the remainder is of unknown origin. Here the sample has a few thousand clones; 92% occur a single time. In total, the top ten clones hold 6% to 8% of the sample.

The sequencing input was tumor tissue. The chain employs TRBV6-5 and TRBJ2-7; TRBD1 aligns with 8 central bases. This receptor was taken from an adult with diffuse large B cell lymphoma. In nucleotides, the sequence is TGTGCCAGCAGTTCGTCGGACAGGGCTTCCTACGAGCAGTACTTC. Translated, it gives CASSSSDRASYEQYF.